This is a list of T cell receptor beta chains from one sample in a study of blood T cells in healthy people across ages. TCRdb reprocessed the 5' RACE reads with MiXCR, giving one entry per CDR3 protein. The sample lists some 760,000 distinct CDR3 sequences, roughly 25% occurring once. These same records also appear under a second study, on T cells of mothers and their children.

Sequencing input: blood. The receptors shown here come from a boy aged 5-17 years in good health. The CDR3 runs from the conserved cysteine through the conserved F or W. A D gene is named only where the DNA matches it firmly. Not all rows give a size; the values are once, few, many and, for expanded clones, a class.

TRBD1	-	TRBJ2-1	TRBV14	TGTGCCAGTTCCACCGGGACAGGGTACTACAATGAGCAGTTCTTC	CASSTGTGYYNEQFF
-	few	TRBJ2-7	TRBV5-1	TGCGCCAGCAGCTTGGGACTAGAAGGCGAGCAGTACTTC	CASSLGLEGEQYF
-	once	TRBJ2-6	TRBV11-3	TGTGCCAGCAGCTTCCCGACAGTGGCGGGGGCCAACGCCCTGACTTTC	CASSFPTVAGANALTF
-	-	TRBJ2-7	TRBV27	TGTGCCAGCAGTCCGTTGTTGGGGGCAAATTTCTCCTACGAGCAGTACTTC	CASSPLLGANFSYEQYF
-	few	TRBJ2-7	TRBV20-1	TGCAGTGCTAGAGATCAGGATGAATCCTACGAGCAGTACTTC	CSARDQDESYEQYF
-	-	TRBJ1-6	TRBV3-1	TGTGCCAGCAGCCTACTGGCCCCAATGTACTCACCCCTCCACTTT	CASSLLAPMYSPLHF
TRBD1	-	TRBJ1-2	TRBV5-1	TGCGCCAGCAGCTTGGAAACAGGGGTTCGCTACACCTTC	CASSLETGVRYTF
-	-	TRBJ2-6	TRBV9	TGTGCCAGCAGCCCTAGAGCAAGCTCTGGGGCCAACGTCCTGACTTTC	CASSPRASSGANVLTF
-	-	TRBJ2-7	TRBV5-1	TGTGCCAGCAGCTCCGGTCGCGGCGCCTACGAGCAGTACTTC	CASSSGRGAYEQYF
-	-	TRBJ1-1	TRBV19	TGTGCCAGTAGTATGGTGACAGCGAACACTGAAGCTTTCTTT	CASSMVTANTEAFF
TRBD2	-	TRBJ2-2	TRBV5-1	TGCGCCAGCAGCTTCCTAGCGGGGCACTCGAACACCGGGGAGCTGTTTTTT	CASSFLAGHSNTGELFF
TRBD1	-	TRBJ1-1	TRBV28	TGTGCCAGCAGGGAGGGGGACAGGGGGCGACACACTGAAGCTTTCTTT	CASREGDRGRHTEAFF
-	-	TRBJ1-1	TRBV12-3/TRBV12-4	TGTGCCAGCAGCGCCCAGGGGAGAAACACTGAAGCTTTCTTT	CASSAQGRNTEAFF
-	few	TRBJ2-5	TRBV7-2	TGTGCCAACAGCTTAGTGCTTCCTAGCCCCGAGACCCAGTACTTC	CANSLVLPSPETQYF
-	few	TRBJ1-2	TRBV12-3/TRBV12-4	TGCGCCAGCAGCCCTAGGACGGAAATCTATGGCTACACCTTC	CASSPRTEIYGYTF
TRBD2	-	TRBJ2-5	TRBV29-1	TGCAGCGTTGATCCGAGCGGGGGGGCCGAGAAGGAGACCCAGTACTTC	CSVDPSGGAEKETQYF
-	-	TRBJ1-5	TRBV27	TGTGCCAGCAGTCCGGACACCTATAGCAATCAGCGCCAGCATTTT	CASSPDTYSNQRQHF
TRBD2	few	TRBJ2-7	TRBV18	TGTGCCAGCTCGCCCCGGCAGACTAGCGAAAACGAGCAGTACTTC	CASSPRQTSENEQYF
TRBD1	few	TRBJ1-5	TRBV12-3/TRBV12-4	TGTGCCAGCAGTTTCGGATATCCACAGGGGAGCAATCAGCCCCAGCATTTT	CASSFGYPQGSNQPQHF
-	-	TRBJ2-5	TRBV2	TGTGCCAGCAGTGAAACCGGGAAACAAGAGACCCAGTACTTC	CASSETGKQETQYF
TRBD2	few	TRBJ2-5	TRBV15	TGTGCCACCAGCTCCGGACTAGCGGGAGGGCCTCGGACCCAGTACTTC	CATSSGLAGGPRTQYF
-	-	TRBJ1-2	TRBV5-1	TGCGCCAGCAGCTCCCTGCGCGGCGAGAACTATGGCTACACCTTC	CASSSLRGENYGYTF
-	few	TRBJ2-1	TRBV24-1	TGTGCCACCAGTGTTAGGAGGGCGCCCTACAATGAGCAGTTCTTC	CATSVRRAPYNEQFF